These 28 T cell receptor beta chains came from one sample sequenced in a study of cytomegalovirus exposure and HLA in healthy donors. PCR was performed using 60 Vbeta and 13 Jbeta primers. Here immunoSEQ multiplex PCR was the method, and the copy in TCRdb shows in-frame clones only, minus some. Among 130,000 to 150,000 clones, 76% were seen once, and the ten largest hold 3.9%. The sample was PBMCs. These receptors were collected from a man younger than 30 in good health and CMV-seronegative.

The chain links TRBV27 to TRBJ2-7; TRBD2 aligns across 10 bases. The CDR3 contains 15 residues. Unmatched junction bases numbered 6, after V lost 5 bases and J lost 2 bases. Germline V gene lookup returns CDR1 MNHEY and CDR2 SMNVEV (reference sequence). This CDR3 reads CASSQAGGPTYEQYF. CDR3 DNA sequence: TGTGCCAGCAGTCAAGCGGGAGGGCCAACCTACGAGCAGTACTTC.

V usage is TRBV30 and J usage is TRBJ1-1, with 7 bases that match TRBD1. The CDR3 sequence is 12 residues long. Germline V gene sequence: CDR1 GTSNPN, CDR2 SVGIG (reference sequence). Trimming cost V 4 bases and J 11 bases; bases outside gene matches: 10. The CDR3 reads CAWIPGQVEAFF. The CDR3 DNA reads as TGTGCCTGGATTCCCGGACAGGTAGAGGCTTTCTTT.

This chain links TRBV7-2 with TRBJ1-5; D uncertain. The CDR3 has 13 amino acids. Germline V CDR1 and CDR2: SGHTA, FQGNSA. Between the trimmed V and J ends, which lost 5 bases and 7 bases, there was a span of 12 bases. Here the CDR3 DNA reads TGTGCCAGCAGCCCCCGGGTGAGCCAGCCCCAGCATTTT. As protein: CASSPRVSQPQHF.

The chain joins TRBV9 to TRBJ1-3; D is ambiguous. The V end lost 0 bases, the J end lost 2 bases, and 9 bases lay between the germline ends. This CDR3 is built from 15 residues. Germline CDR1 reads SGDLS; CDR2 reads YYNGEE. CDR3 nucleotide sequence: TGTGCCAGCAGCGTAGGGAGTATTACTGGAAACACCATATATTTT. It codes for CASSVGSITGNTIYF.

The chain carries TRBV6-5 and TRBJ2-1; D remains unclear. Per germline, CDR1 MNHEY and CDR2 SVGAGI. Between the trimmed V and J ends, which lost 0 bases and 8 bases, there was a span of 11 bases. This CDR3 is 14 amino acids long. CDR3 protein: CASSYSSYGDEQFF. Here the CDR3 DNA reads TGTGCCAGCAGTTACTCGTCTTACGGAGATGAGCAGTTCTTC.

This clone has just a few counts. The V gene is TRBV5-4, the J gene TRBJ2-2; TRBD1 matches at 10 bases. This CDR3 has 15 amino acids. V trimming: 5 bases; J trimming: 3 bases; junction bases outside the gene matches: 4. CDR1 and CDR2 (germline): SGHNT, YYREEE (reference sequence). The CDR3 DNA is TGTGCCAGCAGTTCCGGGACAGGGGACACCGGGGAGCTGTTTTTT. It codes for CASSSGTGDTGELFF.

The sample holds one count of this clone. The CDR3 sequence is CSIFLRQGGYEQYF. For the CDR3, the DNA is TGCAGCATTTTCCTTAGACAGGGAGGCTACGAGCAGTACTTC. The V gene is TRBV29-1, the J gene TRBJ2-7, with D perhaps TRBD1 (7 bases). From germline, CDR1 is SQVTM and CDR2 ANQGSEA. The CDR3 spans 14 residues. Trimming took off 8 bases at V and 3 bases at J, with 20 bases between the two ends.

This clone showed up just a few times. Other nucleotide sequences in the sample specify the same CDR3. The chain is built from TRBV27 and TRBJ1-6, with TRBD1 identical over 8 bases. Trimming took 3 bases from V and 4 from J; bases not matched to a gene: 8. The germline gives CDR1 MNHEY, CDR2 SMNVEV (reference sequence). The CDR3 is 17 residues long. The CDR3 sequence is CASSFSPDRGYNSPLHF. DNA of the CDR3: TGTGCCAGCAGTTTTTCGCCCGACAGGGGTTATAATTCACCCCTCCACTTT.

The chain is built from TRBV9 and TRBJ1-1; possible D gene TRBD1, 5 bases. CDR3 length equals 12 residues. Germline-derived CDR1 and CDR2 are SGDLS and YYNGEE. Trimming stripped 3 bases from V and 5 bases from J, with 8 bases between. CDR3 coding DNA: TGTGCCAGCAGCGCCCGGGGGACTGAAGCTTTCTTT. Translating gives CASSARGTEAFF.

The chain joins TRBV5-1 to TRBJ2-3, with 9 nucleotides matching TRBD1. Trimming took 1 base from V and 5 from J; bases not matched to a gene: 5. CDR3 length: 15 residues. Looked up from germline, CDR1 is SGHRS and CDR2 is YFSETQ. The CDR3 coding sequence is TGCGCCAGCAGCTTGTGGGGACAGGGTGGAGATACGCAGTATTTT. It specifies CASSLWGQGGDTQYF.

This chain links TRBV7-2 with TRBJ2-5; 7 bases agree with TRBD2. The germline CDR1 and CDR2 sequences are SGHTA and FQGNSA. V gave up 3 bases and J gave up 4 bases; unmatched junction bases: 2. The CDR3 is made up of 13 amino acids. CDR3 coding DNA: TGTGCCAGCAGCTTGGGGGGGGGAGAGACCCAGTACTTC. Amino acids: CASSLGGGETQYF.

This clone was observed a few times. The chain couples TRBV6-1 to TRBJ2-3; 12 nucleotides align to TRBD2. V trimming: 5 bases; J trimming: 5 bases; junction bases outside the gene matches: 5. CDR3 size: 15 residues. The germline V gene encodes CDR1 MNHNS and CDR2 SASEGT. CDR3 loop: CASSSSSGGVDTQYF. In nucleotides, the CDR3 is TGTGCCAGCAGTAGTTCTAGCGGGGGGGTAGATACGCAGTATTTT.

This clone was counted once. J is TRBJ2-7 and V is TRBV29-1; tentatively, D is TRBD1 (6 bases). Germline loops: CDR1 SQVTM, CDR2 ANQGSEA. The CDR3 has 14 amino acids. V was trimmed by 0 bases and J by 2 bases, leaving 11 bases between them. The CDR3 bases are TGCAGCGTTGAAGACTATCAGGGGACCTACGAGCAGTACTTC. This gives the protein CSVEDYQGTYEQYF.

The chain carries TRBV27 and TRBJ1-5, with D possibly matching TRBD1 (6 bases). The CDR3 is 16 residues long. Trimming left V 6 bases short and J 1 base short, with 16 bases between. The V gene's germline CDR1 is MNHEY and CDR2 SMNVEV (reference sequence). The CDR3 reads CASRPWTERSNQPQHF. The CDR3 bases are TGTGCCAGCAGACCCTGGACAGAACGGAGCAATCAGCCCCAGCATTTT.

The chain joins TRBV9 to TRBJ2-1; maybe TRBD2 (6 bases). Deletions cut 0 bases from V and 0 bases from J, with 22 bases between. Per germline, CDR1 SGDLS and CDR2 YYNGEE. The CDR3 length is 20 residues. CDR3 sequence (DNA): TGTGCCAGCAGCGTAGGAGGGAGGTCAGTACCATACTACTCCTACAATGAGCAGTTCTTC. Its translation is CASSVGGRSVPYYSYNEQFF.

This rearrangement joins TRBV6-4 to TRBJ2-1; maybe TRBD2 (5 bases). Germline CDR1 MRHNA, CDR2 SNTAGT. The V end was cut by 0 bases, the J end by 6 bases, with 15 bases between. The CDR3 has 16 amino acids. The CDR3 loop reads CASSDSESGKLNEQFF. The CDR3 DNA reads TGTGCCAGCAGTGACTCCGAGAGCGGAAAACTCAATGAGCAGTTCTTC.

V is TRBV28 and J is TRBJ2-4; perhaps TRBD1 as D (5 bases). The germline V and J ends were trimmed by 6 bases and 0 bases, with 12 bases remaining between them. Germline loops: CDR1 MDHEN, CDR2 SYDVKM. The length of the CDR3 is 15 residues. The CDR3 DNA sequence: TGTGCCAGCAGAAACATACAGGTAGCCAAAAACATTCAGTACTTC. Its protein is CASRNIQVAKNIQYF.

V gene TRBV6-5 combines with J gene TRBJ1-3; D gene uncertain. This CDR3 contains 15 residues. Germline loops: CDR1 MNHEY, CDR2 SVGAGI. The V gene lost 0 bases and the J gene lost 4 bases, with 10 bases spanning the gap. This chain's CDR3 is CASSYSPTAGNTIYF. The CDR3 nucleotides are TGTGCCAGCAGTTACTCCCCGACTGCAGGAAACACCATATATTTT.

This chain uses TRBV30 with TRBJ1-1, with D unresolved. Germline V lookup: CDR1 GTSNPN, CDR2 SVGIG (reference sequence). V was shortened by 2 bases and J by 1 base, with 20 bases between the two germline ends. The CDR3 covers 17 residues. Written as DNA, the CDR3 is TGTGCCTGGAGTAGCTTAGGTGGGCGCGTAAGGAACACTGAAGCTTTCTTT. Translating it yields CAWSSLGGRVRNTEAFF.

This chain links TRBV6-6 with TRBJ1-5, with TRBD1 matching over 9 bases. This CDR3 has 16 residues. Germline assignment: CDR1 MNHNY and CDR2 SVGAGI (reference sequence). V dropped 6 bases and J dropped 2; count of bases not matched to a gene: 8. CDR3 residues: CASSSGQGRGNQPQHF. Written as DNA, the CDR3 is TGTGCCAGCAGCAGCGGACAGGGGCGAGGCAATCAGCCCCAGCATTTT.

This clone has a handful of counts. CDR3 amino acids: CASSETSGNTGELFF. DNA for the CDR3: TGTGCCAGCAGTGAGACTAGCGGGAACACCGGGGAGCTGTTTTTT. The chain links TRBV6-4 to TRBJ2-2; 9 nucleotides match TRBD2. CDR1 MRHNA and CDR2 SNTAGT come from the germline V gene. The CDR3 has 15 amino acids. Unmatched junction bases numbered 0, after V lost 3 bases and J lost 1 base.

The chain recombines TRBV7-2 with TRBJ1-3; D gene unclear. The CDR3 consists of 13 residues. V lost 5 bases and J 4 bases, leaving 9 bases between the germline ends. Germline V gene lookup returns CDR1 SGHTA and CDR2 FQGNSA. The CDR3 nucleotides are TGTGCCAGCAGCCTCACACAGGGAAACACCATATATTTT. This codes for CASSLTQGNTIYF.

In its sample, this clone was seen once. J is TRBJ2-7 and V is TRBV30; perhaps TRBD1 as D (6 bases). The CDR3 covers 13 residues. V was shortened by 3 bases and J by 2 bases, with 11 bases between the two germline ends. In germline, CDR1 is GTSNPN, CDR2 SVGIG (reference sequence). The chain's CDR3 is CAWSPDSPYEQYF. CDR3 bases: TGTGCCTGGAGCCCGGACAGCCCCTACGAGCAGTACTTC.

V gene TRBV13 combines with J gene TRBJ2-7, with 7 bases that match TRBD2. From germline, CDR1 is PRHDT and CDR2 FYEKMQ (reference sequence). Trimming cost V 0 bases and J 2 bases; bases outside gene matches: 4. The CDR3 sequence is 15 residues long. The CDR3 nucleotides read TGTGCCAGCAGCTTAGGTCTAGCGGAGACCTACGAGCAGTACTTC. It yields the protein CASSLGLAETYEQYF.

This clone was detected only a few times. In DNA form, the CDR3 reads TGTGCCAGCAGTGAAGCCCCCAGGGTCCCCTACGAGCAGTACTTC. Translated, it gives CASSEAPRVPYEQYF. The rearrangement links TRBV6-1 to TRBJ2-7, with D perhaps matching TRBD1 (5 bases). The CDR3 extends over 15 amino acids. CDR1 and CDR2 (germline): MNHNS, SASEGT. The V gene lost 0 bases and the J gene lost 2 bases, with 11 bases spanning the gap.

The chain uses TRBV19 and TRBJ2-2, with a weak D call TRBD2 (5 bases). Deletions cut 1 base from V and 4 bases from J, with 7 bases between. Germline lookup yields CDR1 LNHDA and CDR2 SQIVND (reference sequence). The CDR3 has 14 residues. CDR3 loop: CASSIARVTGELFF. CDR3 nucleotide sequence: TGTGCCAGTAGTATAGCGAGGGTCACCGGGGAGCTGTTTTTT.

The J gene is TRBJ1-4, the V gene TRBV6-4; D is perhaps TRBD1 (5 bases). With 6 bases removed from V and 2 bases from J, the gap between germline ends came to 10 bases. The CDR3 length is 14 residues. From germline, CDR1 is MRHNA and CDR2 SNTAGT. The CDR3 sequence is CASSQGLTNEKLFF. The CDR3 DNA reads TGTGCCAGCAGCCAGGGCCTTACTAATGAAAAACTGTTTTTT.

This clone occurred a few times. V gene TRBV18 combines with J gene TRBJ1-2; 7 positions match TRBD1. Trimming at V came to 3 bases and at J to 6 bases, leaving 10 bases not matched to a gene. This CDR3 spans 15 amino acids. Per the germline V gene, CDR1 is KGHSH and CDR2 is LQKENI. CDR3 coding DNA: TGTGCCAGCTCACCCCGACAGGGAGCAGAGGATGGCTACACCTTC. This codes for CASSPRQGAEDGYTF.